Here is one T cell receptor beta chain with its context. This clone has just a few counts. Its antigen is not yet known. No clone much larger than this one lies a single base away; base qualities are absent. The same CDR3 arises from other DNA sequences in this sample as well. According to the study, the label for this sample's time point signals: week 35, safety follow-up. Each vaccine dose was 300 ug of a 20-mer mutant IDH1 peptide in Montanide, given subcutaneously with topical imiquimod. Across visits V03 through V10, patients got a total of eight vaccinations, given in weeks 1, 3, 5, 7, 11, 15, 19 and 23. All donors had newly diagnosed IDH1-mutant astrocytomas of WHO grade 3 or 4 that showed loss of nuclear ATRX. The samples were drawn from NOA16, a multicentre, single-arm, open-label phase I trial in Germany that tested a mutant IDH1 peptide vaccine in humans for the first time. Genomic DNA for TCRB sequencing was extracted from EDTA blood using the DNeasy Blood and Tissue Kit.

Including cysteine and phenylalanine, the CDR3 has 14 amino acids. The only DNA kept is the CDR3, 42 bases in frame from the first base. CDR1 SGDLS and CDR2 YYNGEE are derived from the germline V gene. A distance of 7 bases separates the germline ends of V and J, which lose 0 bases and 1 base respectively. The entry originates in a study of a mutant IDH1 vaccine in newly diagnosed glioma (dated by TCRdb to the early 2020s). Concerning the study at large: In the chemotherapy-containing groups, vaccination started alongside temozolomide cycles, whereas in patients who had radiotherapy alone it started 4-6 weeks after radiotherapy. Of the roughly 33 treated patients, approximately 62% were male and about 40% were female, and a mean age of roughly 40 years was recorded. Prior to enrollment, standard therapy consisting of radiotherapy alone, temozolomide alone, or radiochemotherapy with temozolomide had been administered to patients, with the combination being received by most patients. The week-35 safety follow-up was designated visit V12, and the week-47 end of study was designated visit V13. Peripheral blood was collected at six visits: V03 (baseline), V05, V07, V10, V12 and V13. Longitudinal TCRB deep sequencing was done for fewer than 30 treated patients, wherever samples were available for exploratory analyses.

Study-wide findings and limitations: Pseudoprogression appeared unrelated to alterations in the top peripheral T cell clonotypes detected by TCRB sequencing. Availability determined which PBMC samples were chosen for TCRB deep sequencing. Immune responses induced by the vaccine were seen in roughly 95% of patients across multiple MHC alleles. It was noted by the authors that analyses of patient blood samples could not be reproduced owing to sample limitations.

Library creation used the immunoSEQ multiplex PCR assay. Following the manufacturer's protocol, the hsTCRB Kit was used to amplify rearranged TCR beta chain sequences. An Illumina MiSeq was used to sequence the TCRB libraries. The authors processed their data as follows. The kit vendor's proprietary platform handled demultiplexing, trimming and gene mapping. TCRdb took over this immuneACCESS table, retaining in-frame rearrangements with V and J assigned. Such tables are incomplete; in checked studies, under half of the missing clones stem from an unresolved V gene, and the remainder is unexplained. V, J and clone size reflect that table, while D and trimming were determined from the DNA. Across this sample there are fewer than 70,000 clones, with 85% to 90% seen only once. Clones ranked in the top ten supply 1.5% to 2% of the sample.

This receptor was taken from a man aged 30-40 years with glioma. The chain couples TRBV9 to TRBJ1-1, with a tentative D gene TRBD1 over 5 matching bases. The sequencing here drew on PBMCs, taken from a glioma patient whose treatment included an IDH1 peptide vaccine. The CDR3: CASSVGGENTEAFF. The nucleotides are TGTGCCAGCAGCGTAGGAGGGGAGAACACTGAAGCTTTCTTT.